A selection of T cell receptor beta chains follows, all from one sample in a study of control samples from healthy donors and cancer patients. Assay used: immunoSEQ multiplex PCR; TCRdb lists only in-frame clones, some missing. The profile shows tens of thousands of clones, roughly 84% of them singletons. Sequencing was done on a sample of blood. The receptors here all came from a woman aged 45-59 years in good health. The CDR3 runs from the conserved cysteine through the conserved F or W. D genes are given only for firm matches. The size entry is marked missing in some rows and otherwise reads once, few, many or a size class.

j_call | d_call | clone_size | v_call | cdr3_aa | cdr3_nt
TRBJ2-1 | . | . | TRBV7-2 | CASSPPKSSYNEQFF | TGTGCCAGCAGCCCACCTAAGAGCTCCTACAATGAGCAGTTCTTC
TRBJ2-3 | . | once | TRBV6-5 | CASRTPGDTQYF | TGTGCCAGCAGGACACCGGGAGATACGCAGTATTTT
TRBJ1-1 | . | . | TRBV14 | CASSQDQNTEAFF | TGTGCCAGCAGCCAAGATCAGAACACTGAAGCTTTCTTT
TRBJ2-2 | . | . | TRBV3-1/TRBV3-2 | CASSLGTTGELFF | TGTGCCAGCAGCCTAGGGACTACCGGGGAGCTGTTTTTT
TRBJ1-2 | TRBD1 | few | TRBV5-1 | CASSSGQGAFPGYTF | TGCGCCAGCAGCTCCGGACAGGGGGCGTTTCCTGGCTACACCTTC
TRBJ2-7 | TRBD1 | . | TRBV30 | CAWSLVDRGDYEQYF | TGTGCCTGGAGTTTGGTCGACAGGGGCGACTACGAGCAGTACTTC
TRBJ1-2 | . | . | TRBV5-1 | CASSLARVGDGYTF | TGCGCCAGCAGCTTGGCCAGGGTAGGGGATGGCTACACCTTC
TRBJ2-2 | . | few | TRBV2 | CAIRDTYTGELFF | TGTGCCATCCGGGACACGTACACCGGGGAGCTGTTTTTT
TRBJ2-1 | . | . | TRBV19 | CASSETYNEQFF | TGTGCCAGTAGCGAAACTTACAATGAGCAGTTCTTC
TRBJ2-3 | TRBD2 | once | TRBV6-5 | CASSYERGYTQYF | TGTGCCAGCAGTTATGAGCGGGGATATACGCAGTATTTT